These 23 T cell receptor beta chains originate from one sample sequenced in a study of blood T cell repertoires in COVID-19. Assay used: immunoSEQ multiplex PCR; TCRdb lists only in-frame clones, some missing. Of around 700,000 clones listed, 90% are singletons. The sample was peripheral blood. The receptors were gathered from a woman aged 18 to 35 with acute or convalescent COVID-19.

CDR3: CASSHPGGTPNGYTF. The DNA of the CDR3 is TGTGCCAGTAGTCACCCAGGGGGCACCCCGAATGGCTACACCTTC. This chain connects TRBV19 to TRBJ1-2; 8 nucleotides line up with TRBD1. V shed 5 bases and J 6 bases; nucleotides not matched to a gene: 11. The CDR3 contains 15 residues. The germline CDR1 and CDR2 sequences are LNHDA and SQIVND (reference sequence).

CDR3 DNA: TGTGCCACCAGCAACGCCGAGGGTGAAAAACTGTTTTTT. This translates into CATSNAEGEKLFF. The chain couples TRBV15 to TRBJ1-4; D remains ambiguous. The CDR3 sequence is 13 residues long. Germline V gene data show CDR1 as LNHNV and CDR2 as YYDKDF (reference sequence). V gave up 4 bases and J gave up 7 bases, with 10 bases separating them.

CDR3 nucleotides: TGTGCCAGCAGCTTCGGGGGATCCCCCTACGAGCAGTACTTC. This encodes CASSFGGSPYEQYF. This chain joins TRBV5-4 and TRBJ2-7; weak D call: TRBD2 (6 bases). The V gene lost 2 bases and the J gene lost 2 bases, with 11 bases spanning the gap. The length of the CDR3 is 14 residues. The germline V gene has CDR1 SGHNT and CDR2 YYREEE (reference sequence).

The chain has TRBV20-1 and TRBJ1-2; the match to TRBD1 covers 8 bases. This CDR3 is 11 amino acids long. J gave up 8 bases and V 7 bases, and 6 bases lay outside the gene matches. Germline V CDR1 and CDR2: DFQATT, SNEGSKA (reference sequence). The CDR3 spells CSGRTGQGYTF. CDR3 nucleotide sequence: TGCAGTGGGAGGACAGGGCAGGGCTACACCTTC.

V and J are TRBV19 and TRBJ1-1; possible D gene TRBD1, 6 bases. The CDR3 extends over 15 amino acids. The germline V gene has CDR1 LNHDA and CDR2 SQIVND (reference sequence). Trimming stripped 4 bases from V and 0 bases from J, with 12 bases between. The CDR3 DNA sequence: TGTGCCAGTAGTACCTTGGGGACATTGAACACTGAAGCTTTCTTT. This translates into CASSTLGTLNTEAFF.

The V and J genes are TRBV6-5 and TRBJ2-1, with unresolved D. This CDR3 contains 11 residues. With 8 bases removed from V and 6 bases from J, the gap between germline ends came to 8 bases. Germline V gene data show CDR1 as MNHEY and CDR2 as SVGAGI. The CDR3 region is CASDRINEQFF. CDR3 DNA sequence: TGTGCCAGCGATAGAATCAATGAGCAGTTCTTC.

The CDR3 reads CATSEVELAGAGELFF. The CDR3 coding sequence is TGTGCCACCAGTGAGGTGGAACTAGCGGGGGCCGGGGAGCTGTTTTTT. This chain connects TRBV24-1 to TRBJ2-2, with 11 bases aligning to TRBD2. There are 16 residues in the CDR3. Germline V gene sequence: CDR1 KGHDR, CDR2 SFDVKD. Trimming at V came to 4 bases and at J to 6 bases, leaving 6 bases not matched to a gene.

Turning to this clone: The junction departs from germline at one end; a sequencing error may be responsible. The chain links TRBV5-1 to TRBJ1-1; D is perhaps TRBD1 (5 bases). There are 16 residues in the CDR3. Germline V CDR1 and CDR2: SGHRS, YFSETQ. The CDR3 DNA is TGCGCCAGCAGCTTGGAGTCGCTGGCTACAGGCCCTGATGCTTTCTTT. It translates to CASSLESLATGPDAFF.

The rearrangement joins TRBV5-1 to TRBJ2-7; 7 bases match TRBD1. Looked up from germline, CDR1 is SGHRS and CDR2 is YFSETQ. The V segment lost 3 bases and the J segment 5 bases; nucleotides outside the gene matches: 11. The CDR3 is 15 amino acids. The chain's CDR3 is CASSSTGTARNEQYF. For the CDR3, the DNA is TGCGCCAGCAGCTCAACCGGGACAGCAAGGAACGAGCAGTACTTC. The full variable domain, in which reference TRBV5-1 and TRBJ2-7 provide the parts outside the CDR3, is KAGVTQTPRYLIKTRGQQVTLSCSPISGHRSVSWYQQTPGQGLQFLFEYFSETQRNKGNFPGRFSGRQFSNSRSEMNVSTLELGDSALYLCASSSTGTARNEQYFGPGTRLTVT.

The gene calls are TRBV5-8 and TRBJ2-1; maybe TRBD1 (6 bases). With 2 bases removed from V and 6 bases from J, the gap between germline ends came to 12 bases. Germline CDR1 is SGHTS and CDR2 is YDEGEE. This CDR3 spans 14 amino acids. The CDR3 protein is CASSFRGPPNEQFF. The CDR3 DNA sequence: TGTGCCAGCAGCTTCAGGGGCCCTCCCAATGAGCAGTTCTTC.

This chain links TRBV11-3 with TRBJ2-2, with 10 positions matching TRBD1. There are 16 residues in the CDR3. V lost 2 bases, J lost 7 bases, and 7 bases stayed unmatched. Germline lookup yields CDR1 SGHNT and CDR2 YENEEA. CDR3 in DNA: TGTGCCAGCAGCTTAATCGGGACAGGGGCGGACGGGGAGCTGTTTTTT. Amino acid sequence: CASSLIGTGADGELFF.

This clone was recorded once. This chain links TRBV7-9 with TRBJ1-2; 9 nucleotides agree with TRBD1. CDR3 length equals 17 residues. V was pared by 5 bases and J by 4 bases, with 14 bases of the junction left unmatched. Germline V gene data show CDR1 as SEHNR and CDR2 as FQNEAQ (reference sequence). The CDR3 bases are TGTGCCAGCAGCCCCCGTATAGACAGGGGGAACGGCTATGGCTACACCTTC. Translation: CASSPRIDRGNGYGYTF.

The chain links TRBV25-1 to TRBJ2-2, with D possibly being TRBD1 (6 bases). Trimming pared 6 bases from V and 3 bases from J, leaving 14 bases between. CDR1 is MGHDK, CDR2 SYGVNS, per germline. CDR3 length: 15 residues. The CDR3 reads CASSLQGQYTGELFF. The CDR3 DNA sequence: TGTGCCAGCAGCCTGCAAGGACAGTACACCGGGGAGCTGTTTTTT.

The chain uses TRBV3-1 (or the pseudogene TRBV3-2) and TRBJ2-3; 7 nucleotides agree with TRBD1. Looked up from germline, CDR1 is LGHDT and CDR2 is YNNKEL (reference sequence). V gave up 4 bases and J gave up 5 bases; unmatched junction bases: 3. The CDR3 runs 13 residues. The CDR3 is CASSRQGIDTQYF. The CDR3 DNA is TGTGCCAGCAGCCGACAGGGTATAGATACGCAGTATTTT.

This clone has only one observation. The rearrangement uses TRBV19 and TRBJ1-6; 8 positions match TRBD1. The CDR3 spans 15 residues. V dropped 1 base and J dropped 8; count of bases not matched to a gene: 4. The germline gives CDR1 LNHDA, CDR2 SQIVND (reference sequence). The CDR3 region has the DNA TGTGCCAGTAGTATAGGGGGGACAGGATATTCACCCCTCCACTTT. Translated, it gives CASSIGGTGYSPLHF.

This chain connects TRBV29-1 to TRBJ2-7; D might be TRBD1 (6 bases). Germline V gives CDR1 SQVTM, CDR2 ANQGSEA. The CDR3 covers 13 residues. The V end lost 7 bases, the J end lost 2 bases, and 15 bases lay between the germline ends. DNA of the CDR3: TGCAGCGCCCAACAGGGTTTGACCTACGAGCAGTACTTC. Translation: CSAQQGLTYEQYF.

The chain combines TRBV18 with TRBJ2-2; D is perhaps TRBD2 (5 bases). V lost 1 base, J lost 4 bases, and 13 bases lay in between. This CDR3 has 16 amino acids. Germline CDR1 and CDR2: KGHSH and LQKENI. The DNA for the CDR3 is TGTGCCAGCTCACCACAGCGGAGTCGTGGCACCGGGGAGCTGTTTTTT. Translation gives CASSPQRSRGTGELFF.

The chain carries TRBV5-6 and TRBJ1-4; possibly TRBD1 for D (5 bases). The CDR3 is made up of 16 amino acids. CDR1 is SGHDT, CDR2 YYEEEE, per germline. Trimming took off 3 bases at V and 3 bases at J, with 15 bases between the two ends. The CDR3 is CASSYLREGPNEKLFF. The CDR3 DNA follows: TGTGCCAGCAGCTACCTACGGGAGGGGCCTAATGAAAAACTGTTTTTT.

The chain carries TRBV5-6 and TRBJ1-4; TRBD1 matches 7 bases. Germline V lookup: CDR1 SGHDT, CDR2 YYEEEE. V lost 5 bases to trimming and J lost 0 bases; unmatched junction nucleotides: 4. There are 15 residues in the CDR3. The CDR3 DNA sequence: TGTGCCAGCAGAAAAACAGGGGCAACTAATGAAAAACTGTTTTTT. Protein product: CASRKTGATNEKLFF.

The J gene is TRBJ1-6, the V gene TRBV30; possible D gene TRBD1, 6 bases. The ends were cut back, 3 bases at V and 10 bases at J, with 13 bases in the middle. This CDR3 is built from 13 residues. Per germline, CDR1 GTSNPN and CDR2 SVGIG (reference sequence). CDR3 in amino acids: CAWSSGVRSPLHF. CDR3 DNA sequence: TGTGCCTGGAGCTCAGGGGTCCGGTCACCCCTCCACTTT. Combining the CDR3 with reference TRBV30 and TRBJ1-6 gives the whole variable domain SQTIHQWPATLVQPVGSPLSLECTVEGTSNPNLYWYRQAAGRGLQLLFYSVGIGQISSEVPQNLSASRPQDRQFILSSKKLLLSDSGFYLCAWSSGVRSPLHFGNGTRLTVT.

This clone has only a few counts. The chain uses TRBV6-2 or TRBV6-3 and TRBJ1-1, with 10 bases aligning to TRBD1. CDR1 is MNHEY and CDR2 is SVGEGT in the germline V gene. This CDR3 comprises 15 residues. V dropped 7 bases and J dropped 4; count of bases not matched to a gene: 9. CDR3 coding DNA: TGTGCCAGCAACCCGAGGACAGGGGGTGGCACTGAAGCTTTCTTT. This encodes CASNPRTGGGTEAFF.

The genes are TRBV5-5 and TRBJ2-7; 9 positions agree with TRBD1. Germline assignment: CDR1 SGHKS and CDR2 YYEKEE (reference sequence). The CDR3 length is 14 residues. J lost 6 bases, V lost 4 bases, and 8 bases had no gene match. The CDR3 sequence: CASSLWDRVGEQYF. The CDR3 bases are TGTGCCAGCAGCCTATGGGACAGGGTTGGCGAGCAGTACTTC.

DNA for the CDR3: TGTGCCATCAGTGAGTTGGGGGACAGGGGGAACTACGAGCAGTACTTC. Amino acids: CAISELGDRGNYEQYF. This chain uses TRBV10-3 with TRBJ2-7, with TRBD1 matching over 11 bases. This CDR3 region has 16 residues. Germline V lookup: CDR1 ENHRY, CDR2 SYGVKD. V trimming: 1 base; J trimming: 3 bases; junction bases outside the gene matches: 5.